A single sample gave rise to the 18 T cell receptor beta chains below, sequenced in a study of shared clonotypes between healthy human individuals. Here immunoSEQ multiplex PCR was the method, and the copy in TCRdb shows in-frame clones only, minus some. The sample carries millions of clones, around 90% recorded once. Material for sequencing was naive CD4+ T cells sorted from blood. Subset given: CD45RA+ positively selected. Receptor source: a man aged 18 to 30 in good health.

This sequence joins TRBV4-1 and TRBJ1-1; 10 nucleotides agree with TRBD1. This CDR3 has 16 residues. V dropped 1 base and J dropped 5; count of bases not matched to a gene: 7. Germline V gene sequence: CDR1 MGHRA, CDR2 YSYEKL. The CDR3 sequence: CASSQGGQGLGTEAFF. In nucleotides, the CDR3 is TGCGCCAGCAGCCAAGGGGGACAGGGGCTGGGAACTGAAGCTTTCTTT.

The V call is TRBV2, the J call TRBJ2-2, with a possible D match to TRBD2 (7 bases). Trimming cost V 9 bases and J 4 bases, with 18 bases left between them. Germline loops: CDR1 SNHLY, CDR2 FYNNEI. This CDR3 has 15 residues. CDR3 in DNA: TGTGCCAGTAGGGGCGGGGGCGAGGGCACCGGGGAGCTGTTTTTT. This translates into CASRGGGEGTGELFF.

As to this clone: The same CDR3 arises from other DNA sequences in this sample as well. The chain links TRBV6-5 to TRBJ1-6; D unclear. The CDR3 has 13 amino acids. CDR1 and CDR2 from the germline V gene are MNHEY and SVGAGI. Trimming took 6 bases from V and 1 from J, leaving 4 bases between them. The CDR3 loop is CASRGSYNSPLHF. Here the CDR3 DNA reads TGTGCCAGCAGGGGTTCCTATAATTCACCCCTCCACTTT.

This clone was observed once. This chain links TRBV9 with TRBJ1-6, with a weak D call TRBD1 (5 bases). The CDR3 sequence is 14 residues long. Trimming took 1 base from V and 10 from J, leaving 12 bases between them. Germline CDR1 SGDLS, CDR2 YYNGEE. The CDR3, as DNA: TGTGCCAGCAGCGTAAATTGGGGGGACTCACCCCTCCACTTT. It specifies CASSVNWGDSPLHF.

The chain has TRBV6-1 and TRBJ2-3; 11 bases agree with TRBD2. The CDR3 runs 16 residues. V shed 2 bases, J shed 5 bases, and the junction held 6 bases outside the gene matches. CDR1 and CDR2 (germline): MNHNS, SASEGT. The CDR3 here is CASSETSGSPGDTQYF. As DNA, the CDR3 is TGTGCCAGCAGTGAAACTAGCGGGAGTCCGGGAGATACGCAGTATTTT.

V and J are TRBV10-3 and TRBJ2-7; 9 bases are shared with TRBD1. Germline-derived CDR1 and CDR2 are ENHRY and SYGVKD. Unmatched junction bases numbered 1, after V lost 4 bases and J lost 0 bases. CDR3 length equals 14 residues. CDR3 region: CAISGQGGSYEQYF. Here the CDR3 DNA reads TGTGCCATCAGTGGACAGGGGGGCTCCTACGAGCAGTACTTC.

This rearrangement joins TRBV6-4 to TRBJ2-1; 8 bases line up with TRBD2. Unmatched junction bases numbered 8, after V lost 3 bases and J lost 4 bases. The CDR3 runs to 16 residues. Germline-derived CDR1 and CDR2 are MRHNA and SNTAGT. The chain's CDR3 is CASSEKAGGLYNEQFF. The CDR3 bases are TGTGCCAGCAGTGAAAAGGCGGGGGGCCTTTACAATGAGCAGTTCTTC.

The gene calls are TRBV2 and TRBJ2-3, with a tentative D call TRBD2 (5 bases). The CDR3 runs to 14 residues. The germline CDR1 and CDR2 sequences are SNHLY and FYNNEI. Trimming left V 8 bases short and J 2 bases short, with 14 bases between. CDR3 protein: CASASGGPTDTQYF. The DNA for the CDR3 is TGTGCCAGCGCCTCGGGCGGGCCCACAGATACGCAGTATTTT.

The genes are TRBV19 and TRBJ1-2; a weak D match, TRBD1 (5 bases). Per the germline V gene, CDR1 is LNHDA and CDR2 is SQIVND (reference sequence). This CDR3 is built from 15 residues. Trimming removed 7 bases at V and 0 bases at J, with 15 bases between. CDR3 in amino acids: CASNSPGTSNYGYTF. DNA of the CDR3: TGTGCCAGTAATTCCCCGGGGACCTCTAACTATGGCTACACCTTC.

Regarding this clone: This same CDR3 is encoded by further DNA sequences in the sample. V is TRBV6-5 and J is TRBJ1-6; the D gene is possibly TRBD1 (5 bases). The V and J ends lost 9 bases and 6 bases respectively, with 15 bases between them. Germline V gene sequence: CDR1 MNHEY, CDR2 SVGAGI. The CDR3 is made up of 14 amino acids. The CDR3 nucleotides read TGTGCCAGTAGAACCGGGACGGGTAATTCACCCCTCCACTTT. Protein: CASRTGTGNSPLHF.

The chain joins TRBV5-1 to TRBJ2-7; D is uncertain. CDR1 and CDR2 (germline): SGHRS, YFSETQ. The CDR3 is 17 amino acids. V was cut by 4 bases and J by 5 bases, with 25 bases left in between. CDR3 amino acids: CASSPSRVGPQTHEQYF. The DNA of the CDR3 is TGCGCCAGCAGCCCCTCCCGGGTAGGACCCCAAACCCACGAGCAGTACTTC. Variable domain in full (rest from reference TRBV5-1 and TRBJ2-7): KAGVTQTPRYLIKTRGQQVTLSCSPISGHRSVSWYQQTPGQGLQFLFEYFSETQRNKGNFPGRFSGRQFSNSRSEMNVSTLELGDSALYLCASSPSRVGPQTHEQYFGPGTRLTVT.

This chain connects TRBV19 to TRBJ2-2, with 9 bases matching TRBD1. J lost 4 bases, V lost 6 bases, and 12 bases had no gene match. The CDR3 spans 17 residues. Germline V gives CDR1 LNHDA, CDR2 SQIVND (reference sequence). Here the CDR3 reads CASSPGQGGFGTGELFF. As DNA, the CDR3 is TGTGCCAGTAGCCCGGGACAGGGAGGGTTCGGCACCGGGGAGCTGTTTTTT.

This clone was counted a few times. The identical CDR3 is also encoded by other nucleotide sequences in the sample. The chain uses TRBV5-4 and TRBJ1-1; D is unclear. CDR1 and CDR2 (germline): SGHNT, YYREEE (reference sequence). Trimming removed 0 bases from V and 1 base from J, with 4 bases in between. The CDR3 is made up of 13 amino acids. The CDR3 reads CASSLDRNTEAFF. The CDR3 nucleotides read TGTGCCAGCAGCTTGGACCGGAACACTGAAGCTTTCTTT.

In this sample, this clone turned up a few times. The chain employs TRBV7-9 and TRBJ1-1; D possibly corresponds to TRBD1 (5 bases). CDR1 SEHNR and CDR2 FQNEAQ come from the germline V gene (reference sequence). Trimming cost V 5 bases and J 4 bases, with 11 bases left between them. The CDR3 has 13 residues. The CDR3 coding sequence is TGTGCCAGCAGCCCCGGACAAAGCACTGAAGCTTTCTTT. Its protein product is CASSPGQSTEAFF.

This clone was observed a few times. The rearrangement joins TRBV2 to TRBJ1-2; no clear D. CDR1 SNHLY and CDR2 FYNNEI come from the germline V gene. V gave up 6 bases and J gave up 2 bases, with 10 bases separating them. The CDR3 is 13 residues long. CDR3 sequence: CASSPTSNYGYTF. CDR3 bases: TGTGCCAGCAGCCCGACATCGAACTATGGCTACACCTTC.

J is TRBJ1-6 and V is TRBV7-9; unclear D gene. The CDR3 sequence is 15 residues long. Germline assignment: CDR1 SEHNR and CDR2 FQNEAQ (reference sequence). V was clipped by 1 base and J by 5 bases, with 9 bases between them. Here the CDR3 DNA reads TGTGCCAGCAGCTTAGTAGGGTCTGATAATTCACCCCTCCACTTT. Amino acid sequence: CASSLVGSDNSPLHF.

The chain carries TRBV6-5 and TRBJ2-7; D is ambiguous. The CDR3 spans 13 residues. V was cut by 2 bases and J by 2 bases, with 7 bases left in between. The germline CDR1 and CDR2 sequences are MNHEY and SVGAGI. CDR3 coding DNA: TGTGCCAGCAGTTACCGACATGCCTACGAGCAGTACTTC. Its protein product is CASSYRHAYEQYF.

This clone was observed once. The rearrangement joins TRBV7-8 to TRBJ2-7; 9 nucleotides line up with TRBD1. The CDR3 consists of 15 residues. V dropped 6 bases and J dropped 7; count of bases not matched to a gene: 13. The germline CDR1 and CDR2 sequences are SGHVS and FQNEAQ. CDR3 loop: CASSKSGTGTWEQYF. DNA for the CDR3: TGTGCCAGCAGTAAATCCGGGACAGGGACGTGGGAGCAGTACTTC.